Presented here are 23 T cell receptor beta chains from one specimen sequenced in a study of blood T cell repertoires in COVID-19. Clones were read by immunoSEQ multiplex PCR, and TCRdb kept only the in-frame ones, dropping some. The sample contains 100,000 or so clones, more than 85% of which appear only once. The sequenced sample was peripheral blood. All receptors derive from a man aged 60 to 69 with acute or convalescent COVID-19.

This clone was seen only a few times. V usage is TRBV19 and J usage is TRBJ2-1; 9 nucleotides align to TRBD2. Germline assignment: CDR1 LNHDA and CDR2 SQIVND (reference sequence). The CDR3 length is 12 residues. J lost 12 bases, V lost 1 base, and 1 base had no gene match. The DNA for the CDR3 is TGTGCCAGTAGTATAGGAGCGGGAGGGCAGTTCTTC. Its translation is CASSIGAGGQFF. Full variable domain (missing parts from reference TRBV19 and TRBJ2-1): DGGITQSPKYLFRKEGQNVTLSCEQNLNHDAMYWYRQDPGQGLRLIYYSQIVNDFQKGDIAEGYSVSREKKESFPLTVTSAQKNPTAFYLCASSIGAGGQFFGPGTRLTVL.

This chain joins TRBV5-1 and TRBJ2-3, with 7 positions matching TRBD1. This CDR3 has 17 amino acids. Per germline, CDR1 SGHRS and CDR2 YFSETQ. Trimming removed 0 bases from V and 4 bases from J; junction bases left unmatched: 11. The CDR3 loop is CASSLAGKGASADTQYF. The CDR3 nucleotides read TGCGCCAGCAGCTTGGCCGGGAAGGGGGCGAGTGCAGATACGCAGTATTTT.

This clone has a single count. The chain is built from TRBV7-9 and TRBJ2-1; possible D gene TRBD2, 6 bases. Deletions cut 1 base from V and 7 bases from J, with 14 bases between. The CDR3 is 15 amino acids. Per the germline V gene, CDR1 is SEHNR and CDR2 is FQNEAQ (reference sequence). CDR3 sequence: CASSLDGSLRNEQFF. The CDR3 coding sequence is TGTGCCAGCAGCTTAGACGGGAGCCTGAGGAATGAGCAGTTCTTC.

The chain couples TRBV11-2 to TRBJ2-2; the match to TRBD1 covers 11 bases. The trim removed 7 bases at V and 4 bases at J, leaving 5 bases unmatched. Germline assignment: CDR1 SGHAT and CDR2 FQNNGV. The CDR3 has 15 residues. Written as DNA, the CDR3 is TGTGCCAGCACTCCCGGGACAGGGGGCACCGGGGAGCTGTTTTTT. This sequence encodes CASTPGTGGTGELFF.

V and J are TRBV28 and TRBJ2-1, with TRBD1 matching over 9 bases. The CDR3 runs to 13 residues. Germline trimming cut 5 bases from V and 7 bases from J; bases unmatched to any gene: 3. Germline CDR1 and CDR2: MDHEN and SYDVKM. This CDR3 is CASSPGQGNEQFF. The CDR3 nucleotides read TGTGCCAGCAGTCCGGGACAGGGAAATGAGCAGTTCTTC.

This clone was seen a few times. In the same sample, other DNA sequences code for this CDR3. The V call is TRBV5-1, the J call TRBJ1-2; 7 nucleotides line up with TRBD1. The CDR3 totals 14 residues. After removal of 0 bases from V and 1 base from J, the junction contained 0 bases not matched to a gene. Germline loops: CDR1 SGHRS, CDR2 YFSETQ. The CDR3 sequence: CASSLDRGNYGYTF. The CDR3 DNA reads as TGCGCCAGCAGCTTGGACAGGGGTAACTATGGCTACACCTTC.

The chain recombines TRBV29-1 with TRBJ1-1; D possibly corresponds to TRBD1 (5 bases). The CDR3 totals 12 residues. Germline V gene lookup returns CDR1 SQVTM and CDR2 ANQGSEA. Trimming stripped 4 bases from V and 4 bases from J, with 10 bases between. CDR3 sequence (DNA): TGCAGCGTTGTCGGGGGAGGCACTGAAGCTTTCTTT. This codes for CSVVGGGTEAFF.

The chain links TRBV10-2 to TRBJ2-7; maybe TRBD2 (6 bases). The CDR3 spans 16 residues. Looked up from germline, CDR1 is WSHSY and CDR2 is SAAADI. Trimming removed 2 bases at V and 2 bases at J, with 16 bases between. CDR3 protein: CASSEARLVRAYEQYF. The DNA for the CDR3 is TGCGCCAGCAGTGAGGCAAGACTAGTTCGCGCCTACGAGCAGTACTTC.

The chain recombines TRBV20-1 with TRBJ1-5, with 8 bases identical to TRBD1. Per the germline V gene, CDR1 is DFQATT and CDR2 is SNEGSKA (reference sequence). V dropped 3 bases and J dropped 7; count of bases not matched to a gene: 8. This CDR3 comprises 14 residues. The CDR3 bases are TGCAGTGCTAGTTCCAGGGGGCTAGGCCAGCCCCAGCATTTT. Its translation is CSASSRGLGQPQHF.

The CDR3 sequence is CASSSGQHTDTQYF. In nucleotides, the CDR3 is TGTGCCAGCAGCTCGGGACAGCACACAGATACGCAGTATTTT. The chain is built from TRBV11-3 and TRBJ2-3; TRBD1 aligns across 7 bases. CDR3 length equals 14 residues. Trimming took 4 bases from V and 2 from J; bases not matched to a gene: 3. CDR1 and CDR2 from the germline V gene are SGHNT and YENEEA.

This chain joins TRBV6-5 and TRBJ2-1, with 7 bases matching TRBD2. This CDR3 contains 15 residues. V shed 7 bases and J 0 bases; nucleotides not matched to a gene: 6. From germline, CDR1 is MNHEY and CDR2 SVGAGI. The CDR3 is CASNPGGSSYNEQFF. The DNA of the CDR3 is TGTGCCAGCAACCCCGGGGGGAGCTCCTACAATGAGCAGTTCTTC.

CDR3 DNA: TGTGCCAGTTCCCGGGACAGGGAAAAAGGCTACACCTTC. Protein product: CASSRDREKGYTF. This chain uses TRBV19 with TRBJ1-2; 9 bases align to TRBD1. The germline CDR1 and CDR2 sequences are LNHDA and SQIVND (reference sequence). The CDR3 is made up of 13 amino acids. The J segment lost 8 bases and the V segment lost 8 bases, leaving 9 bases of the junction unmatched.

The J gene is TRBJ1-2, the V gene TRBV10-3, with D possibly TRBD1 on 5 matching bases. CDR3 length: 14 amino acids. With 0 bases removed from V and 6 bases from J, the gap between germline ends came to 11 bases. Germline V gene lookup returns CDR1 ENHRY and CDR2 SYGVKD. The chain's CDR3 is CAISESGQGHGYTF. The CDR3 DNA is TGTGCCATCAGTGAGTCGGGGCAGGGCCATGGCTACACCTTC.

This chain uses TRBV28 with TRBJ1-6; a possible D gene is TRBD1 (5 bases). Trimming took 2 bases from V and 7 from J, leaving 12 bases between them. This CDR3 comprises 15 residues. The germline gives CDR1 MDHEN, CDR2 SYDVKM. The DNA of the CDR3 is TGTGCCAGCAGTTTAAGGACAATGAAAAATTCACCCCTCCACTTT. This encodes CASSLRTMKNSPLHF.

In nucleotides, the CDR3 is TGTGCCAGCAGCCAACCAACAGGGACTGGAAACACCATATATTTT. Encoded protein: CASSQPTGTGNTIYF. The chain combines TRBV3-1 (or the pseudogene TRBV3-2) with TRBJ1-3; a weak D match, TRBD1 (6 bases). With 2 bases removed from V and 2 bases from J, the gap between germline ends came to 10 bases. Germline CDR1 LGHDT, CDR2 YNNKEL (reference sequence). The CDR3 has 15 residues.

This chain links TRBV5-1 with TRBJ1-1; 8 bases agree with TRBD1. This CDR3 has 13 residues. The germline gives CDR1 SGHRS, CDR2 YFSETQ. V lost 0 bases and J lost 7; bases outside the gene matches: 2. The CDR3 sequence is CASSLVGTGEAFF. The DNA for the CDR3 is TGCGCCAGCAGCTTGGTTGGGACAGGTGAAGCTTTCTTT.

This chain links TRBV2 with TRBJ2-1; 13 bases map to TRBD2. The CDR3 covers 16 residues. From germline, CDR1 is SNHLY and CDR2 FYNNEI. V gave up 7 bases and J gave up 0 bases; unmatched junction bases: 3. This chain's CDR3 is CASTGLAGVSYNEQFF. CDR3 in DNA: TGTGCCAGCACCGGACTAGCGGGAGTCTCCTACAATGAGCAGTTCTTC. The full variable domain, completed using reference TRBV2 and TRBJ2-1, is EPEVTQTPSHQVTQMGQEVILRCVPISNHLYFYWYRQILGQKVEFLVSFYNNEISEKSEIFDDQFSVERPDGSNFTLKIRSTKLEDSAMYFCASTGLAGVSYNEQFFGPGTRLTVL.

The gene calls are TRBV3-1 (or the pseudogene TRBV3-2) and TRBJ1-6, with 12 nucleotides matching TRBD1. From germline, CDR1 is LGHDT and CDR2 YNNKEL (reference sequence). The CDR3 is 17 residues long. V lost 3 bases, J lost 10 bases, and 10 bases stayed unmatched. The CDR3 nucleotides read TGTGCCAGCAGCCATAACCGGGACAGGGGGCTAGGGTCACCCCTCCACTTT. Its translation: CASSHNRDRGLGSPLHF.

The V call is TRBV24-1, the J call TRBJ2-3, with 7 positions matching TRBD2. V shed 9 bases and J 5 bases; nucleotides not matched to a gene: 4. Germline V gives CDR1 KGHDR, CDR2 SFDVKD. CDR3 length: 12 amino acids. The CDR3 reads CATGRVGDTQYF. Here the CDR3 DNA reads TGTGCCACCGGGAGGGTTGGAGATACGCAGTATTTT.

V gene TRBV10-3 combines with J gene TRBJ2-1; D might be TRBD1 (5 bases). Germline V lookup: CDR1 ENHRY, CDR2 SYGVKD. The CDR3 runs 14 residues. V was clipped by 4 bases and J by 9 bases, with 16 bases between them. The CDR3 region has the DNA TGTGCCATCAGTGCCGTTGCAGGGTCTACTGAGCAGTTCTTC. Amino acid sequence: CAISAVAGSTEQFF.

This clone has more than one count but fewer than ten. The chain has TRBV6-5 and TRBJ1-6; no reliable D call. V gave up 2 bases and J gave up 11 bases, with 19 bases separating them. Per germline, CDR1 MNHEY and CDR2 SVGAGI. This CDR3 has 16 amino acids. CDR3 residues: CASSYLEGGKLPPLHF. CDR3 DNA sequence: TGTGCCAGCAGTTACCTCGAAGGAGGGAAATTGCCACCCCTCCACTTT.

The rearrangement joins TRBV4-2 to TRBJ1-2; D not resolved. V gave up 0 bases and J gave up 0 bases, with 14 bases separating them. Germline CDR1 is LGHNA and CDR2 is YNFKEQ. This CDR3 spans 17 amino acids. CDR3 sequence reads: CASSQDRLSGANYGYTF. In nucleotides, the CDR3 is TGTGCCAGCAGCCAAGATCGACTTTCGGGTGCTAACTATGGCTACACCTTC.

The chain recombines TRBV4-2 with TRBJ1-2; possibly TRBD1 for D (6 bases). V lost 0 bases and J 3 bases, leaving 11 bases between the germline ends. Germline CDR1 LGHNA, CDR2 YNFKEQ. This CDR3 spans 15 amino acids. CDR3 sequence (DNA): TGTGCCAGCAGCCAAGATCCGGACAGATACTATGGCTACACCTTC. Translating gives CASSQDPDRYYGYTF.